This T cell receptor beta chain was documented in a study of shared clonotypes between healthy human individuals. Adult Caucasians living in Nashville, Tennessee made up all of the donors. Only in-frame clones appear in the TCRdb table, and some are missing; sequencing was by immunoSEQ multiplex PCR. The top ten hold 0.85% to 1% of the sample, which has around 1,100,000 clones, approximately 77% seen once. The CDR3 totals 14 residues. Germline V CDR1 and CDR2: KGHSH, LQKENI. Trimming at V came to 8 bases and at J to 5 bases, leaving 11 bases not matched to a gene. Sequencing was carried out using memory CD4+ T cells from PBMCs. Subset meaning: CD45RA-negative fraction. The genes are TRBV18 and TRBJ2-7; 8 bases map to TRBD1. The sequence derives from a man aged 18 to 29 in good health. Some clones in this sample may be carry-over from other donors' samples. In DNA form, the CDR3 reads TGTGCCAGCGGCTCTGCAGGGGGCTTCGACGAGCAGTACTTC. The encoded protein is CASGSAGGFDEQYF.